These 10 T cell receptor beta chains were sequenced from one sample in a study of cytomegalovirus exposure and HLA in healthy donors. PCR was performed using 60 Vbeta and 13 Jbeta primers. The assay was immunoSEQ multiplex PCR, and TCRdb's table has in-frame clones only and misses some. The table includes approximately 4,500 clones, about 84% detected once. The sample was PBMCs. The source of these receptors is a woman aged 35 to 49 in good health and CMV-seropositive.

The rearrangement joins TRBV14 to TRBJ1-2; TRBD1 aligns across 9 bases. Germline CDR1 SGHDN, CDR2 FVKESK. The J segment lost 5 bases and the V segment lost 4 bases, leaving 5 bases of the junction unmatched. This CDR3 region has 14 residues. The CDR3 DNA sequence: TGTGCCAGCAGCCCAGGGACAGGGCTTTATGGCTACACCTTC. Its protein is CASSPGTGLYGYTF.

This clone has more than one count but fewer than ten. This specimen includes other DNA sequences encoding the same CDR3. This chain links TRBV7-9 with TRBJ2-7; 8 bases agree with TRBD2. This CDR3 has 13 amino acids. V trimming: 5 bases; J trimming: 3 bases; junction bases outside the gene matches: 3. The germline CDR1 and CDR2 sequences are SEHNR and FQNEAQ (reference sequence). CDR3 loop: CASSPGTSYEQYF. The CDR3 DNA reads TGTGCCAGCAGCCCCGGGACTAGCTACGAGCAGTACTTC.

The V and J genes are TRBV6-1 and TRBJ1-1; D is unresolved. V gave up 11 bases and J gave up 10 bases, with 17 bases separating them. CDR3 size: 11 residues. Germline V lookup: CDR1 MNHNS, CDR2 SASEGT. The CDR3 sequence: CAVFPVEVAFF. The CDR3 region has the DNA TGTGCCGTGTTCCCGGTTGAAGTAGCTTTCTTT.

This chain joins TRBV7-9 and TRBJ1-2, with unresolved D. The CDR3 length is 14 residues. V lost 5 bases to trimming and J lost 8 bases, with 18 bases between them. The germline V gene has CDR1 SEHNR and CDR2 FQNEAQ (reference sequence). In DNA, the CDR3 is TGTGCCAGCAGCGATTTCCCGGGAACGTGGGGCTACACCTTC. Protein sequence: CASSDFPGTWGYTF.

The chain employs TRBV30 and TRBJ1-2; D is unresolved. CDR3 size: 13 residues. Trimming took off 0 bases at V and 7 bases at J, with 12 bases between the two ends. Per the germline V gene, CDR1 is GTSNPN and CDR2 is SVGIG (reference sequence). The CDR3: CAWSVRELSGYTF. In nucleotides, the CDR3 is TGTGCCTGGAGTGTCCGGGAGCTATCTGGCTACACCTTC.

The DNA of the CDR3 is TGCGCCAGCAGCTTGGGGGGGCCCAGTGGCTACACCTTC. As protein: CASSLGGPSGYTF. The rearrangement uses TRBV5-1 and TRBJ1-2; D possibly corresponds to TRBD1 (6 bases). Germline loops: CDR1 SGHRS, CDR2 YFSETQ. The V gene lost 0 bases and the J gene lost 7 bases, with 10 bases spanning the gap. The CDR3 is 13 amino acids. The full variable domain, in which reference TRBV5-1 and TRBJ1-2 provide the parts outside the CDR3, is KAGVTQTPRYLIKTRGQQVTLSCSPISGHRSVSWYQQTPGQGLQFLFEYFSETQRNKGNFPGRFSGRQFSNSRSEMNVSTLELGDSALYLCASSLGGPSGYTFGSGTRLTVV.

The chain carries TRBV29-1 and TRBJ2-7; 7 positions agree with TRBD1. Germline V gene lookup returns CDR1 SQVTM and CDR2 ANQGSEA. The CDR3 runs to 14 residues. The J segment lost 4 bases and the V segment lost 6 bases, leaving 12 bases of the junction unmatched. The CDR3 is CSVNTGTEIYEQYF. CDR3 bases: TGCAGCGTAAATACCGGGACAGAGATATACGAGCAGTACTTC.

A few counts support this clone. The genes are TRBV28 and TRBJ2-5; D possibly corresponds to TRBD2 (5 bases). V lost 10 bases, J lost 2 bases, and 11 bases lay in between. Germline CDR1 reads MDHEN; CDR2 reads SYDVKM. The CDR3 consists of 12 residues. The CDR3 loop reads CATLDFQETQYF. Here the CDR3 DNA reads TGTGCCACCTTGGACTTTCAAGAGACCCAGTACTTC.

This clone was seen just once. The rearrangement links TRBV29-1 to TRBJ1-1; the D gene is possibly TRBD1 (5 bases). The germline CDR1 and CDR2 sequences are SQVTM and ANQGSEA. V was clipped by 2 bases and J by 5 bases, with 9 bases between them. The CDR3 spans 12 residues. This CDR3 is CSVESGGTEAFF. CDR3 DNA sequence: TGCAGCGTTGAATCGGGGGGAACTGAAGCTTTCTTT.

The CDR3 loop is CASSVGTQEETQYF. CDR3 DNA sequence: TGTGCCAGCAGCGTAGGGACTCAAGAAGAGACCCAGTACTTC. V usage is TRBV9 and J usage is TRBJ2-5; possible D gene TRBD2, 5 bases. The CDR3 runs 14 residues. Germline V gene data show CDR1 as SGDLS and CDR2 as YYNGEE. With 0 bases removed from V and 3 bases from J, the gap between germline ends came to 9 bases.